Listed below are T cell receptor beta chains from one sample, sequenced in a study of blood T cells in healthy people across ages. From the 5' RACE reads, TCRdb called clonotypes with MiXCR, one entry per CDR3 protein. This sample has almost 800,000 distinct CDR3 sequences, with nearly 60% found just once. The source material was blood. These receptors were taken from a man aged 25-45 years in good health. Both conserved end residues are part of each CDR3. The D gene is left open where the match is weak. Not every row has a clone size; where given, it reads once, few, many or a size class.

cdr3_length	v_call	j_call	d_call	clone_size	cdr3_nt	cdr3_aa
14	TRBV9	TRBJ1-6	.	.	TGTGCCAGCAGCGTGGGTCCTGAGAATTCACCCCTCCACTTT	CASSVGPENSPLHF
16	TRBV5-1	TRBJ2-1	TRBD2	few	TGCGCCAGCAGCTTGGCAGCGGGGGGTAATTACAATGAGCAGTTCTTC	CASSLAAGGNYNEQFF
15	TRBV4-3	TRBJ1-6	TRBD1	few	TGCGCCAGCAGCCGGACAGGTACTGGAGATTCACCCCTCCACTTT	CASSRTGTGDSPLHF
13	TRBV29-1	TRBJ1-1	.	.	TGCGGCGTTGTCGGGGACCTGAACACTGAAGCTTTCTTT	CGVVGDLNTEAFF
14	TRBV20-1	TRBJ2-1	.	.	TGCAGTGCTAATCATAGACTCGCGGCCTACGAGCAGTTCTTC	CSANHRLAAYEQFF
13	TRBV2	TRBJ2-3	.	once	TGTGCCAGCAGTGAAGAGCTGGGAGCTACGCAGTATTTT	CASSEELGATQYF
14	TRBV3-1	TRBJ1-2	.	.	TGTGCCAGCAGCCCCCAGGCAGACTTCTATGGCTACACCTTC	CASSPQADFYGYTF
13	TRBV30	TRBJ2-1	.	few	TGTGCCTGGAGTGTTGCCGGGGCCAGAATTCAGTTCTTC	CAWSVAGARIQFF
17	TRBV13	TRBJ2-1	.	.	TGTGCCAGCAGCACCGCCTCCGGGAGTACACAAGCGTATGAGCAGTTCTTC	CASSTASGSTQAYEQFF
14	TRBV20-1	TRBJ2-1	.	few	TGCAGTGCTAGAAACGGGTTCTCCTACAATGAGCAGTTCTTC	CSARNGFSYNEQFF
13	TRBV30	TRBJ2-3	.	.	TGTGCCTGGAGTCAATATAGCACAGATACGCAGTATTTT	CAWSQYSTDTQYF
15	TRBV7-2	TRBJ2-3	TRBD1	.	TGTGCCAGCAGCCGGTTCGGGACAGGGAAAGATACGCAGTATTTT	CASSRFGTGKDTQYF
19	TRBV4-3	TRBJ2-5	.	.	TGCGCCAGCAGCCAAGATCGTCTTGTGTCGGGGAGGTGGGGAGAGACCCAGTACTTC	CASSQDRLVSGRWGETQYF
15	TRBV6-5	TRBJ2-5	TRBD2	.	TGTGCCAGCAGTTACGGACTAGCGGGGACAGAGACCCAGTACTTC	CASSYGLAGTETQYF
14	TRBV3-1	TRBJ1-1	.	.	TGTGCCAGCAGCCCAGACAATCCGAACACTGAAGCTTTCTTT	CASSPDNPNTEAFF
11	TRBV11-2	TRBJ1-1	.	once	TGTGCCAGCAGCTTAGCGGACAAAGCTTTCTTT	CASSLADKAFF
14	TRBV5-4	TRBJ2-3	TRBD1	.	TGTGCCAGCAGCCGTCAGGGGGATGTCGATACGCAGTATTTT	CASSRQGDVDTQYF
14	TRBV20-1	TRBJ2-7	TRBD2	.	TGCAGTGCTACGGCCGGGACTAGTCACTACGAGCAGTACTTC	CSATAGTSHYEQYF
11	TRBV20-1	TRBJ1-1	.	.	TGCAGTGCTAGAGATCGCACTGAAGCTTTCTTT	CSARDRTEAFF
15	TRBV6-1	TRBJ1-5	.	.	TGTGCCAGCAGTCAAGGGTCGGAACCCTATCAGCCCCAGCATTTT	CASSQGSEPYQPQHF
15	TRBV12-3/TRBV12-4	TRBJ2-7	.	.	TGTGCCAGCTCTAACCCCGGGGGGCGCTCCTACGAGCAGTACTTC	CASSNPGGRSYEQYF
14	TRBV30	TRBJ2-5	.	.	TGTGCCTGGGACGTAAGCGTGGGGCCTGAGGCCCAGTACTTC	CAWDVSVGPEAQYF
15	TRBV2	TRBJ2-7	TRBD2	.	TGTGCCAGCAGTCCTACTAGCGGGGCAACCTACGAGCAGTACTTC	CASSPTSGATYEQYF
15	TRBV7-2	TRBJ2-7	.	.	TGTGCCAGCAGCTTATCGGCGAACTCCTACAATGAGCAGTACTTC	CASSLSANSYNEQYF
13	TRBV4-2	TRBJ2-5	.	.	TGTGCCAGCAGCCAACGGGAGTCGGAGACCCAGTACTTC	CASSQRESETQYF
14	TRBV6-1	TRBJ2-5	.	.	TGTGCCAGCGGCCCGTCAGAGTACCAAGAGACCCAGTACTTC	CASGPSEYQETQYF
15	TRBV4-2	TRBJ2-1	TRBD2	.	TGTGCCAGCAGCCAAGATCACTGGGGGGGCAATGAGCAGTTCTTC	CASSQDHWGGNEQFF
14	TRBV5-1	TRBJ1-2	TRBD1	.	TGCGCCAGCAGCATCACAGGGGATGGGCATGGCTACACCTTC	CASSITGDGHGYTF
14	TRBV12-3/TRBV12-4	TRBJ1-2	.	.	TGTGCCAGCAGGGAAACGGACAGAGAGGATGGCTACACCTTC	CASRETDREDGYTF
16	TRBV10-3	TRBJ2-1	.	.	TGTGCCATCAGCGTTAGCGGCCTGAGCTCCTACAATGAGCAGTTCTTC	CAISVSGLSSYNEQFF
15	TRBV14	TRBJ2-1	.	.	TGTGCCAGCAGCCTCGAAGGACTGGGGTCTTATGAGCAGTTCTTC	CASSLEGLGSYEQFF
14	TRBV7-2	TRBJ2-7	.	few	TGTGCCAGCAGCTTAGGACGGGGGATAGCCGAGCAGTACTTC	CASSLGRGIAEQYF
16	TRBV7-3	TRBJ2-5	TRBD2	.	TGTGCCAGCAGCTTAGGGATAGCGGGAGGTCAAGAGACCCAGTACTTC	CASSLGIAGGQETQYF
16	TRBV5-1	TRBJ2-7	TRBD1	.	TGCGCCAGCAGCGCGGTGCGTGGACAGGGGCCCTACGAGCAGTACTTC	CASSAVRGQGPYEQYF
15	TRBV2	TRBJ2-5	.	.	TGTGCCAGCAGCATCGGGTCGGAAATCGGGGAGACCCAGTACTTC	CASSIGSEIGETQYF
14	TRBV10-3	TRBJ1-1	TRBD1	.	TGTGCCATCGGGGGACAGGGGATGAACACTGAAGCTTTCTTT	CAIGGQGMNTEAFF
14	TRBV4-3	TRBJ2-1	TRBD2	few	TGCGCCAGCAGCCAAGGAGGTAGCGGGGGTGAGCAGTTCTTC	CASSQGGSGGEQFF
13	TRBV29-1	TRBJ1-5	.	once	TGCAGCGTTGGGGCAGGGGACAATCAGCCCCAGCATTTT	CSVGAGDNQPQHF
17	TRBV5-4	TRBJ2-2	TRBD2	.	TGTGCCAGCAGCTTAATGCTAGCGGGAGGAATGGGCGGGGAGCTGTTTTTT	CASSLMLAGGMGGELFF
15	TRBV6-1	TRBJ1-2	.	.	TGTGCCAGCAGTGAATTTATTACGACGGGGGCAAGCTACACCTTC	CASSEFITTGASYTF
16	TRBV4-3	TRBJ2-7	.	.	TGCGCCAGCAGCCAAGAGAGAGGACCAAGCTCCTACGAGCAGTACTTC	CASSQERGPSSYEQYF
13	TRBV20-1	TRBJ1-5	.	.	TGCAGTGCTAGAGCGCAGGGTAACCAGCCCCAGCATTTT	CSARAQGNQPQHF
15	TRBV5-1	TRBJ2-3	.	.	TGCGCCAGCAGCCCACAGACTAGTTCCACAGATACGCAGTATTTT	CASSPQTSSTDTQYF
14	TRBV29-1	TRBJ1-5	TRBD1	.	TGCAGCGTAGCGACAGGACAGGGGAATCAGCCCCAGCATTTT	CSVATGQGNQPQHF